These T cell receptor beta chains were read from a single sample in a study of blood T cell repertoires in COVID-19. Assay used: immunoSEQ multiplex PCR; TCRdb lists only in-frame clones, some missing. The sample holds hundreds of thousands of clones, about four fifths seen once. Sequencing used peripheral blood. The receptors derive from a woman of 80 years or more with COVID-19, enrolled during active disease. CDR3s include the opening cysteine and the closing phenylalanine or tryptophan. D genes are given only for firm matches. Clone size is shown for a subset of rows, as once, few, many or a class of expanded clone.

j_gene	d_gene	v_gene	abundance	CDR3nt	CDR3aa
TRBJ1-3	-	TRBV3-1/TRBV3-2	-	TGTGCCAGCAGCCAACCAGGTGGAAACACCATATATTTT	CASSQPGGNTIYF
TRBJ2-4	TRBD2	TRBV6-2/TRBV6-3	-	TGTGCCAGCAGTTTGGGGACTAGCGGGGATTTAGCCAAAAACATTCAGTACTTC	CASSLGTSGDLAKNIQYF
TRBJ2-3	TRBD1	TRBV7-3	-	TGTGCCAGCAGCTTCCAGGGACAGGGAAGGGTAGATACGCAGTATTTT	CASSFQGQGRVDTQYF
TRBJ2-5	TRBD1	TRBV10-3	-	TGTGCCATCAGTGATTGGGACAGGGGGCTTGAGACCCAGTACTTC	CAISDWDRGLETQYF
TRBJ2-5	-	TRBV5-1	few	TGCGCCAGCAGCTTGGGGAACAGCGATGGGCCGCGAAGGAGGGAGACCCAGTACTTC	CASSLGNSDGPRRRETQYF
TRBJ1-2	-	TRBV18	-	TGTGCCAGCTCGCCGACGGGATCCTATGGCTACACCTTC	CASSPTGSYGYTF
TRBJ2-3	-	TRBV2	once	TGTGCCAGCAAGGCGGAACATACGCAGTATTTT	CASKAEHTQYF
TRBJ2-2	-	TRBV30	-	TGTGCCTGGAGCCTTCGTAGCAACACCGGGGAGCTGTTTTTT	CAWSLRSNTGELFF
TRBJ1-2	-	TRBV12-3/TRBV12-4	-	TGTGCCAGCAGTCAACAGGGAACCTATGGCTACACCTTC	CASSQQGTYGYTF
TRBJ1-1	-	TRBV28	-	TGTGCCAGCAGTTTTAGAACATCCAGAGGCACTGAAGCTTTCTTT	CASSFRTSRGTEAFF
TRBJ1-1	-	TRBV30	-	TGTGCCTCTGCCCCCGGGGTCAGGAACGCGGCCACTGAAGCTTTCTTT	CASAPGVRNAATEAFF
TRBJ1-2	-	TRBV3-1/TRBV3-2	-	TGTGCCAGCAGCCAACGAGGTGGCTACACCTTC	CASSQRGGYTF
TRBJ1-5	-	TRBV5-8	-	TGTGCCAGCAGCCTCGGCAAAGGGGCCGATCAGCCCCAGCATTTT	CASSLGKGADQPQHF
TRBJ1-1	-	TRBV29-1	-	TGCAGCGTTTCGGGGACTCTGAACACTGAAGCTTTCTTT	CSVSGTLNTEAFF
TRBJ2-5	-	TRBV30	-	TGTGCCTGGGCAAATGGCGGGGCCCAAGAGACCCAGTACTTC	CAWANGGAQETQYF
TRBJ1-3	-	TRBV6-5	-	TGTGCCAGCAGTTACGGACGGCAGGGGTTTGGAAACACCATATATTTT	CASSYGRQGFGNTIYF
TRBJ2-7	-	TRBV19	-	TGTGCCAGTAAGGGTCGCGACAGGTCTTACGAGCAGTACTTC	CASKGRDRSYEQYF
TRBJ2-7	TRBD2	TRBV5-1	once	TGCGCCAGCAGCCTCCTAGCGGGGATCACGGACGAGCAGTACTTC	CASSLLAGITDEQYF
TRBJ1-4	-	TRBV7-9	-	TGTGCCAGCAGCTGGACTAGGACCGCTGAAAAACTGTTTTTT	CASSWTRTAEKLFF
TRBJ2-3	TRBD1	TRBV6-5	once	TGTGCCAGCATCGCAGGGGGCCGAGATACGCAGTATTTT	CASIAGGRDTQYF
TRBJ1-2	-	TRBV25-1	few	TGTGCCAGCAGTGACAGCAGGGCTGTGCTTATCTATGGCTACACCTTC	CASSDSRAVLIYGYTF
TRBJ1-2	-	TRBV6-5	-	TGTGCCAGCAGGGTCAGACTGGGTAACTATGGCTACACCTTC	CASRVRLGNYGYTF
TRBJ1-2	TRBD1	TRBV7-3	-	TGTGCCAGCAGCTTAACGGGGACAGGGGTTGGCTACACCTTC	CASSLTGTGVGYTF
TRBJ2-7	TRBD1	TRBV9	-	TGTGCCAGCAGCGTAGAGACAGGGGCAACCTACGAGCAGTACTTC	CASSVETGATYEQYF
TRBJ2-5	-	TRBV7-2	-	TGTGCCAGCAGCGGAGGGACAGATGAGACCCAGTACTTC	CASSGGTDETQYF
TRBJ1-2	TRBD1	TRBV11-2	-	TGTGCCAGCAGCTTAGACACAGGGGAGAACTATGGCTACACCTTC	CASSLDTGENYGYTF
TRBJ1-3	-	TRBV28	-	TGTGCCAGCAGTCCCCTCGGCAGGGTGGGAGGAAACACCATATATTTT	CASSPLGRVGGNTIYF
TRBJ2-1	TRBD2	TRBV7-3	-	TGTGCCAGCAGCTTAGCGGGAGTCTACAATGAGCAGTTCTTC	CASSLAGVYNEQFF
TRBJ2-3	-	TRBV5-6	-	TGTGCCAGCAGGACCGTTGACTCGAGCACAGATACGCAGTATTTT	CASRTVDSSTDTQYF
TRBJ1-1	-	TRBV12-3/TRBV12-4	-	TGTGCCAGCAGTTCGGGGGTGTGGTCTGAAGCTTTCTTT	CASSSGVWSEAFF
TRBJ2-2	TRBD2	TRBV3-1/TRBV3-2	-	TGTGCCAGCAGCCTCAGGAGCGGGGGGTACACCGGGGAGCTGTTTTTT	CASSLRSGGYTGELFF
TRBJ2-5	TRBD2	TRBV2	once	TGTGCCAGCAGTGCGGGGGGGCGGGAGACCCAGTACTTC	CASSAGGRETQYF
TRBJ2-3	-	TRBV7-3	-	TGTGCCAGCAGCCCGACTAGGGACACAGATACGCAGTATTTT	CASSPTRDTDTQYF
TRBJ2-1	TRBD1	TRBV30	-	TGTGCCTGGAGACGAACAGGGGTGGATGAGCAGTTCTTC	CAWRRTGVDEQFF
TRBJ1-2	-	TRBV5-1	-	TGCGCCAGCAGCCCGGTACAGGGTACCTATGGCTACACCTTC	CASSPVQGTYGYTF